This TCR beta chain was retrieved from a study of cytomegalovirus exposure and HLA in healthy donors. On this clone: What it recognizes is unknown.

Primers: 60 Vbeta forward and 13 Jbeta reverse. Per the original methods: Approximately 79 million unique TCR beta chains, about 11 million of them shared, were counted by a later analysis. Sequencing was performed with immunoSEQ multiplex PCR; in TCRdb, only in-frame clones are kept and a portion is missing. The V and J calls and clone size come from that table; D and trimming were worked out from the DNA. The profile shows under 95,000 clones, roughly 74% of them singletons. Donors consisted of healthy bone marrow donors. Study results and limitations: Cytomegalovirus association was listed for 164 TCR beta chains.

This TCR was sampled from a man aged 40-55 years in good health and CMV-seronegative. Sequencing used PBMCs.

As DNA, the CDR3 is TGTGCCAGCAGCTTAACAGGTCCGGATGGCTACACCTTC. Protein: CASSLTGPDGYTF. This chain uses TRBV7-9 with TRBJ1-2; D might be TRBD1 (5 bases). The CDR3 runs 13 residues. Per germline, CDR1 SEHNR and CDR2 FQNEAQ (reference sequence). V shed 2 bases and J shed 6 bases, with 10 bases lying between them.